The 5 T cell receptor beta chains in this list originate from one sample, sequenced in a study of blood T cells in healthy people across ages. Alongside a J-beta primer mix, a sample-barcoded 5' primer served in a second PCR lasting roughly 7 to 11 cycles. MiXCR, applied by TCRdb to the 5' RACE reads, yields one record per CDR3 protein. The profile shows about 1.7 million distinct CDR3 sequences, roughly 27% of them singletons. The sequencing sample was made of blood. The receptors were sampled from a young woman in good health.

This chain uses TRBV18 with TRBJ1-5; 7 nucleotides agree with TRBD1. Germline lookup yields CDR1 KGHSH and CDR2 LQKENI. The ends lost 5 bases at V and 5 bases at J; junction bases unmatched: 6. This CDR3 has 14 residues. CDR3 loop: CASSKDRSDQPQHF. The CDR3 coding sequence is TGTGCCAGCTCAAAGGACAGGTCCGATCAGCCCCAGCATTTT.

This clonotype was picked up many times. V is TRBV29-1 and J is TRBJ2-4, with D possibly matching TRBD1 (6 bases). Germline assignment: CDR1 SQVTM and CDR2 ANQGSEA. The germline V and J ends were trimmed by 6 bases and 3 bases, with 15 bases remaining between them. The CDR3 length is 14 residues. The CDR3 here is CSVNRVDGKNIQYF. As DNA, the CDR3 is TGCAGCGTGAACAGGGTGGACGGCAAAAACATTCAGTACTTC.

The chain's CDR3 is CASSLSGGAWTGELFF. The CDR3 nucleotides are TGCGCCAGCAGCTTAAGCGGGGGGGCCTGGACCGGGGAGCTGTTTTTT. The chain couples TRBV5-1 to TRBJ2-2, with 10 bases identical to TRBD2. In germline, CDR1 is SGHRS, CDR2 YFSETQ. This CDR3 has 16 amino acids. The ends lost 2 bases at V and 5 bases at J; junction bases unmatched: 6.

There are a few counts of this clonotype. The J gene is TRBJ2-5, the V gene TRBV20-1, with D perhaps TRBD1 (5 bases). CDR1 is DFQATT and CDR2 is SNEGSKA in the germline V gene (reference sequence). The CDR3 spans 13 residues. Trimming stripped 2 bases from V and 4 bases from J, with 11 bases between. The CDR3 region has the DNA TGCAGTGCTAGAAAGGGGCAGGGAGAGACCCAGTACTTC. Translation gives CSARKGQGETQYF.

The chain joins TRBV5-1 to TRBJ1-1, with TRBD1 matching over 8 bases. Germline CDR1 SGHRS, CDR2 YFSETQ. This CDR3 spans 14 amino acids. The V and J ends lost 0 bases and 4 bases, in that order; junction bases with no gene match: 2. The CDR3 region has the DNA TGCGCCAGCAGCTTGGGGACAGGGTTCACTGAAGCTTTCTTT. This translates into CASSLGTGFTEAFF.